This passage covers 2 T cell receptor beta chains from one sample sequenced in a study of T cell responses to AZD1222 COVID-19 vaccine (dated by TCRdb to about 2021). Reading the label with the study, this specimen's time point is: baseline before first vaccination. Library generation was performed with the immunoSEQ multiplex PCR assay. TCRdb re-hosts the immuneACCESS table, in-frame sequences only. Its copies lack some clones; in the studies checked, an unresolved V gene accounts for under half of them, and the cause for the rest is not known. This sample gives some 95,000 clones in total; around 90% of them show up just once. The ten largest clonotypes hold roughly 3.7% of the sample. This specimen was peripheral blood, taken on day 0 of AZD1222 vaccination. Receptors originate from an adult in good health.

This chain connects TRBV11-2 to TRBJ2-7; 10 bases are shared with TRBD1. Germline lookup yields CDR1 SGHAT and CDR2 FQNNGV. V dropped 3 bases and J dropped 9; count of bases not matched to a gene: 11. The CDR3 length is 15 residues. CDR3 in amino acids: CASSLEDRGGLGQYF. The CDR3 nucleotides are TGTGCCAGCAGCTTGGAGGACAGGGGGGGTTTGGGGCAGTACTTC.

This sequence joins TRBV7-9 and TRBJ1-2; perhaps TRBD1 as D (5 bases). Germline V gene lookup returns CDR1 SEHNR and CDR2 FQNEAQ (reference sequence). With 4 bases removed from V and 4 bases from J, the gap between germline ends came to 7 bases. The CDR3 totals 12 residues. The DNA of the CDR3 is TGTGCCAGCAGCTCCGGGACCTATGGCTACACCTTC. Protein: CASSSGTYGYTF.